Each of the 21 T cell receptor beta chains below was sequenced from the same sample in a study of control samples from healthy donors and cancer patients. Assay: immunoSEQ multiplex PCR; the TCRdb copy retains only in-frame clones and omits some. The data show some 58,000 clones, more than 75% seen once. The sample was PBMCs. These receptors came from a woman aged 60-75 years with lung cancer.

The chain joins TRBV2 to TRBJ1-5; D call uncertain. Germline CDR1 and CDR2: SNHLY and FYNNEI. This CDR3 spans 14 amino acids. Trimming pared 5 bases from V and 1 base from J, leaving 9 bases between. CDR3 amino acids: CASSKEWSNQPQHF. The CDR3, as DNA: TGTGCCAGCAGTAAGGAGTGGAGCAATCAGCCCCAGCATTTT.

This sequence joins TRBV19 and TRBJ1-1; D unclear. Germline V gene sequence: CDR1 LNHDA, CDR2 SQIVND (reference sequence). The CDR3 covers 14 residues. Trimming removed 0 bases from V and 11 bases from J, with 16 bases in between. The DNA of the CDR3 is TGTGCCAGTAGTATAGATCAACCCCCGGGAGACGCTTTCTTT. Translated, it gives CASSIDQPPGDAFF.

J is TRBJ2-1 and V is TRBV6-6; the match to TRBD2 covers 16 bases. The CDR3 has 16 amino acids. With 8 bases clipped from V and 7 bases from J, the junction kept 8 bases outside the gene matches. Germline V CDR1 and CDR2: MNHNY, SVGAGI (reference sequence). CDR3 sequence: CASGGTSGGGRNEQFF. The CDR3 nucleotides are TGTGCCAGCGGCGGGACTAGCGGGGGGGGACGGAATGAGCAGTTCTTC.

The genes are TRBV3-1 (or the pseudogene TRBV3-2) and TRBJ1-1; 11 bases map to TRBD1. V lost 6 bases, J lost 4 bases, and 1 base stayed unmatched. The germline V gene has CDR1 LGHDT and CDR2 YNNKEL (reference sequence). The CDR3 consists of 13 residues. CDR3 nucleotide sequence: TGTGCCAGCAGTGGGACAGGGGGCACTGAAGCTTTCTTT. This sequence encodes CASSGTGGTEAFF.

The chain joins TRBV5-4 to TRBJ1-1; no firm D call. CDR3 length: 16 residues. Trimming took 4 bases from V and 0 from J, leaving 16 bases between them. Germline CDR1 is SGHNT and CDR2 is YYREEE (reference sequence). CDR3 protein: CASSARWGSMNTEAFF. The CDR3 nucleotides read TGTGCCAGCAGCGCTCGCTGGGGTAGCATGAACACTGAAGCTTTCTTT.

The gene calls are TRBV7-6 and TRBJ2-3; 7 bases line up with TRBD2. The CDR3 runs to 16 residues. Germline V lookup: CDR1 SGHVS, CDR2 FNYEAQ. Unmatched junction bases numbered 12, after V lost 5 bases and J lost 4 bases. CDR3: CASSTPLGGGPDTQYF. CDR3 bases: TGTGCCAGCAGCACCCCCCTGGGGGGGGGTCCAGATACGCAGTATTTT.

The chain combines TRBV4-1 with TRBJ2-2; D gene uncertain. The CDR3 loop spans 17 amino acids. The V end was cut by 0 bases, the J end by 6 bases, with 17 bases between. Germline V gene lookup returns CDR1 MGHRA and CDR2 YSYEKL. The CDR3 protein is CASSQDFGYDRAGELFF. Written as DNA, the CDR3 is TGCGCCAGCAGCCAAGATTTCGGGTACGATAGGGCCGGGGAGCTGTTTTTT.

The chain employs TRBV29-1 and TRBJ2-7; TRBD1 might be the D (6 bases). The CDR3 spans 11 residues. Deletions cut 5 bases from V and 4 bases from J, with 9 bases between. Germline V gives CDR1 SQVTM, CDR2 ANQGSEA. This CDR3 reads CSVMGHYEQYF. The CDR3 DNA sequence: TGCAGCGTTATGGGACATTACGAGCAGTACTTC.

The gene calls are TRBV10-1 and TRBJ2-1, with 11 bases lining up with TRBD2. The trim removed 0 bases at V and 0 bases at J, leaving 10 bases unmatched. CDR1 WNHNN and CDR2 SYGVQD come from the germline V gene (reference sequence). The CDR3 spans 20 residues. The CDR3 reads CASSESTSGDGENSYNEQFF. CDR3 DNA: TGCGCCAGCAGTGAGTCGACTAGCGGGGACGGGGAGAACTCCTACAATGAGCAGTTCTTC.

V gene TRBV28 combines with J gene TRBJ1-2, with 9 bases matching TRBD1. CDR1 MDHEN and CDR2 SYDVKM come from the germline V gene. V shed 4 bases and J 2 bases; nucleotides not matched to a gene: 2. The CDR3 contains 14 residues. The CDR3 is CASSWGQGNYGYTF. The CDR3 coding sequence is TGTGCCAGCAGTTGGGGACAGGGCAACTATGGCTACACCTTC.

The chain employs TRBV28 and TRBJ1-6; a possible D gene is TRBD1 (5 bases). V lost 7 bases, J lost 13 bases, and 14 bases lay in between. Looked up from germline, CDR1 is MDHEN and CDR2 is SYDVKM. This CDR3 is 12 amino acids long. CDR3 amino acids: CASTSMRGPLHF. In DNA form, the CDR3 reads TGTGCCAGCACTTCGATGCGGGGCCCCCTCCACTTT.

This clone was picked up a small number of times. The chain joins TRBV7-3 to TRBJ2-5; D might be TRBD1 (5 bases). Germline assignment: CDR1 SGHTA and CDR2 FQGTGA. Trimming left V 2 bases short and J 0 bases short, with 7 bases between. The CDR3 has 14 amino acids. This chain's CDR3 is CASSLAGYQETQYF. Written as DNA, the CDR3 is TGTGCCAGCAGCTTAGCAGGGTACCAAGAGACCCAGTACTTC.

This chain links TRBV5-3 with TRBJ2-7; D is ambiguous. TRBV5-3 is identified as an open reading frame with a role that is uncertain. V lost 9 bases and J lost 0, with 16 bases in between. There are 14 residues in the CDR3. The CDR3 here is CAIPSSIYSYEQYF. The CDR3 nucleotides are TGTGCCATCCCATCCTCGATCTACTCCTACGAGCAGTACTTC.

The genes are TRBV19 and TRBJ1-5; D not resolved. This CDR3 contains 12 residues. Trimming took 5 bases from V and 4 from J, leaving 6 bases between them. CDR1 is LNHDA, CDR2 SQIVND, per germline (reference sequence). The CDR3 DNA reads as TGTGCCAGTAGTGGACTAAATCAGCCCCAGCATTTT. Translating it yields CASSGLNQPQHF. Together with reference TRBV19 and TRBJ1-5, the CDR3 gives the full variable domain: DGGITQSPKYLFRKEGQNVTLSCEQNLNHDAMYWYRQDPGQGLRLIYYSQIVNDFQKGDIAEGYSVSREKKESFPLTVTSAQKNPTAFYLCASSGLNQPQHFGDGTRLSIL.

Only one count was recorded for this clone. The rearrangement uses TRBV6-5 and TRBJ1-2; D possibly corresponds to TRBD1 (5 bases). The CDR3 has 13 residues. Germline V gives CDR1 MNHEY, CDR2 SVGAGI. Trimming shortened V by 6 bases and J by 4 bases, and 12 bases separated the two germline ends. CDR3 sequence (DNA): TGTGCCAGCAGCCCCCAGGGAGTCTATGGCTACACCTTC. Translating gives CASSPQGVYGYTF.

This chain connects TRBV30 to TRBJ2-2, with a weak D call TRBD2 (6 bases). V was pared by 4 bases and J by 4 bases, with 13 bases between. The CDR3 is made up of 14 amino acids. The germline gives CDR1 GTSNPN, CDR2 SVGIG (reference sequence). DNA of the CDR3: TGTGCCTGGATCTTCGGGACTCGCACCGGGGAGCTGTTTTTT. This codes for CAWIFGTRTGELFF.

This clone was recorded only once. In DNA, the CDR3 is TGTGCCAGCAGCAACACAAAGGACAGTAAAACCTACGAGCAGTACTTC. Translation: CASSNTKDSKTYEQYF. This chain connects TRBV21-1 to TRBJ2-7; TRBD1, the D gene given by the table, was not confirmed from the DNA. TRBV21-1 constitutes a pseudogene. This CDR3 contains 16 residues.

The rearrangement uses TRBV7-9 and TRBJ1-1; 9 nucleotides align to TRBD1. CDR1 and CDR2 (germline): SEHNR, FQNEAQ (reference sequence). The ends lost 3 bases at V and 2 bases at J; junction bases unmatched: 4. There are 15 residues in the CDR3. The CDR3 sequence: CASSFGDRVNTEAFF. DNA for the CDR3: TGTGCCAGCAGCTTTGGGGACAGGGTAAACACTGAAGCTTTCTTT.

The rearrangement links TRBV4-2 to TRBJ2-1; TRBD2 aligns across 8 bases. Germline V lookup: CDR1 LGHNA, CDR2 YNFKEQ. CDR3 length: 16 amino acids. Trimming removed 2 bases from V and 8 bases from J; junction bases left unmatched: 11. The DNA of the CDR3 is TGTGCCAGCAGCCAAAATGTCCCCGGGGGGGCAGATGAGCAGTTCTTC. Translating gives CASSQNVPGGADEQFF.

The J gene is TRBJ1-2, the V gene TRBV18, with D maybe TRBD1 (5 bases). Germline V gives CDR1 KGHSH, CDR2 LQKENI. This CDR3 is 14 amino acids long. Between the trimmed V and J ends, which lost 3 bases and 5 bases, there was a span of 13 bases. Here the CDR3 DNA reads TGTGCCAGCTCACCCAGCGGGGGGGGATATGGCTACACCTTC. Protein sequence: CASSPSGGGYGYTF.

CDR3 sequence: CASSLGLQETQYF. The CDR3 DNA is TGTGCCAGCAGCTTGGGTCTCCAAGAGACCCAGTACTTC. The rearrangement links TRBV7-9 to TRBJ2-5; D is ambiguous. The CDR3 covers 13 residues. Trimming shortened V by 3 bases and J by 1 base, and 6 bases separated the two germline ends. Per germline, CDR1 SEHNR and CDR2 FQNEAQ (reference sequence).